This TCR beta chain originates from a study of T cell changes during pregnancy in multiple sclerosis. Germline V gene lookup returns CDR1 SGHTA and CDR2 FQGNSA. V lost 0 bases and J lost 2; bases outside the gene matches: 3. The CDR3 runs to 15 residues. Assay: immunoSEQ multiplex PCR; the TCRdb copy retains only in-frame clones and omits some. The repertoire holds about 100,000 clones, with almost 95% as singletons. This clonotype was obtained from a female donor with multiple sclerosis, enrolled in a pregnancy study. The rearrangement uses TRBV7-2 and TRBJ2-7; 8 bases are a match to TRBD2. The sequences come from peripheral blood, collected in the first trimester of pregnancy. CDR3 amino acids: CASSLAGGRTYEQYF. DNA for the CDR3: TGTGCCAGCAGCTTAGCTGGCGGGAGGACCTACGAGCAGTACTTC.